The next 21 T cell receptor beta chains were all read from a single sample in a study of blood T cell repertoires in COVID-19. Libraries were prepared by immunoSEQ multiplex PCR; TCRdb keeps only in-frame clonotypes and omits some of them. The top ten hold about 16% of the sample, which has about 60,000 clones, almost 85% seen once. Material for sequencing was peripheral blood. Source of these receptors: a human donor in a cohort sampled during active COVID-19.

CDR3 residues: CASNTGGDRQFTDTQYF. DNA for the CDR3: TGTGCCAGCAATACCGGAGGGGACAGGCAATTCACAGATACGCAGTATTTT. The chain links TRBV5-4 to TRBJ2-3, with 8 bases lining up with TRBD1. From germline, CDR1 is SGHNT and CDR2 YYREEE (reference sequence). The junction had 14 bases not matched to a gene; V was cut back by 6 bases and J by 2 bases. This CDR3 comprises 17 residues. Combining the CDR3 with reference TRBV5-4 and TRBJ2-3 gives the whole variable domain ETGVTQSPTHLIKTRGQQVTLRCSSQSGHNTVSWYQQALGQGPQFIFQYYREEENGRGNFPPRFSGLQFPNYSSELNVNALELDDSALYLCASNTGGDRQFTDTQYFGPGTRLTVL.

The chain employs TRBV9 and TRBJ2-3, with 11 bases identical to TRBD2. The germline CDR1 and CDR2 sequences are SGDLS and YYNGEE. The ends lost 0 bases at V and 6 bases at J; junction bases unmatched: 3. The CDR3 is 15 amino acids. The CDR3 nucleotides are TGTGCCAGCAGCGTAGACGCTAGCGGGGGGGATACGCAGTATTTT. Protein: CASSVDASGGDTQYF. The full variable domain, its missing parts supplied by reference TRBV9 and TRBJ2-3, is DSGVTQTPKHLITATGQRVTLRCSPRSGDLSVYWYQQSLDQGLQFLIQYYNGEERAKGNILERFSAQQFPDLHSELNLSSLELGDSALYFCASSVDASGGDTQYFGPGTRLTVL.

The J gene is TRBJ1-6, the V gene TRBV21-1; the D segment call TRBD1 is taken from the table without a DNA check. TRBV21-1 is a known pseudogene. CDR3 length: 16 residues. For the CDR3, the DNA is TGTGCCAGCAGCGCAGAAAGGGACAGAAGGAACTCACCCCTCCACTTT. It is translated as CASSAERDRRNSPLHF.

A single count supports this clone. The gene calls are TRBV19 and TRBJ1-2; D is ambiguous. The germline V gene encodes CDR1 LNHDA and CDR2 SQIVND (reference sequence). The CDR3 runs to 13 residues. With 1 base removed from V and 4 bases from J, the gap between germline ends came to 7 bases. The CDR3 DNA sequence: TGTGCCAGTAGTATAGGGGGAGGCTATGGCTACACCTTC. The encoded protein is CASSIGGGYGYTF.

The V call is TRBV7-9, the J call TRBJ2-1, with 9 nucleotides matching TRBD2. Germline values: CDR1 SEHNR, CDR2 FQNEAQ (reference sequence). V lost 3 bases, J lost 5 bases, and 2 bases stayed unmatched. The CDR3 extends over 14 amino acids. The CDR3 nucleotides are TGTGCCAGCAGCTTGCGGGGGGGGAACAATGAGCAGTTCTTC. Protein: CASSLRGGNNEQFF.

This chain connects TRBV2 to TRBJ2-1; the match to TRBD2 covers 9 bases. The CDR3 covers 16 residues. Unmatched junction bases numbered 11, after V lost 4 bases and J lost 7 bases. Germline V gene sequence: CDR1 SNHLY, CDR2 FYNNEI. CDR3 sequence: CASSAQLAGLGNEQFF. The CDR3 DNA reads as TGTGCCAGCAGTGCACAACTAGCGGGCCTTGGGAATGAGCAGTTCTTC. The whole variable domain, filled in from reference TRBV2 and TRBJ2-1, reads EPEVTQTPSHQVTQMGQEVILRCVPISNHLYFYWYRQILGQKVEFLVSFYNNEISEKSEIFDDQFSVERPDGSNFTLKIRSTKLEDSAMYFCASSAQLAGLGNEQFFGPGTRLTVL.

This clone was detected only a few times. CDR3 sequence (DNA): TGTGCCAGCAGCCAACCAGGACTAGTGGCCTACGAGCAGTACTTC. Translation: CASSQPGLVAYEQYF. The rearrangement uses TRBV4-2 and TRBJ2-7; 7 bases agree with TRBD2. The V segment lost 2 bases and the J segment 2 bases; nucleotides outside the gene matches: 6. This CDR3 spans 15 amino acids. Germline CDR1 LGHNA, CDR2 YNFKEQ.

This chain links TRBV7-2 with TRBJ1-4; D may be TRBD1 (6 bases). CDR3 size: 13 residues. CDR1 is SGHTA, CDR2 FQGNSA, per germline. V was trimmed by 8 bases and J by 3 bases, leaving 10 bases between them. This CDR3 is CASQGQPNEKLFF. The CDR3 DNA is TGTGCCAGCCAGGGGCAGCCTAATGAAAAACTGTTTTTT.

The chain carries TRBV5-1 and TRBJ1-4; possibly TRBD1 for D (5 bases). The CDR3 is 15 residues long. Germline V CDR1 and CDR2: SGHRS, YFSETQ. Trimming took 4 bases from V and 5 from J, leaving 15 bases between them. CDR3 amino acids: CASSPAGGSNEKLFF. The CDR3 DNA follows: TGCGCCAGCAGCCCCGCGGGGGGTTCCAATGAAAAACTGTTTTTT.

The chain couples TRBV7-3 to TRBJ2-3, with D perhaps TRBD2 (6 bases). V gave up 2 bases and J gave up 0 bases, with 9 bases separating them. The CDR3 extends over 15 amino acids. Germline loops: CDR1 SGHTA, CDR2 FQGTGA. The CDR3 DNA reads TGTGCCAGCAGCTTAGATCGGGGGAGCACAGATACGCAGTATTTT. Protein: CASSLDRGSTDTQYF. Together with reference TRBV7-3 and TRBJ2-3, the CDR3 gives the full variable domain: GAGVSQTPSNKVTEKGKYVELRCDPISGHTALYWYRQSLGQGPEFLIYFQGTGAADDSGLPNDRFFAVRPEGSVSTLKIQRTERGDSAVYLCASSLDRGSTDTQYFGPGTRLTVL.

The chain links TRBV6-5 to TRBJ2-7; D remains unclear. V was pared by 6 bases and J by 2 bases, with 11 bases between. The CDR3 spans 13 residues. Germline V gene sequence: CDR1 MNHEY, CDR2 SVGAGI. The CDR3 DNA sequence: TGTGCCAGCAGCGCTAGGTCAGCCTACGAGCAGTACTTC. It encodes CASSARSAYEQYF.

This chain connects TRBV19 to TRBJ2-7, with D perhaps TRBD2 (6 bases). Looked up from germline, CDR1 is LNHDA and CDR2 is SQIVND (reference sequence). V was trimmed by 8 bases and J by 4 bases, leaving 9 bases between them. The CDR3 has 11 residues. CDR3 residues: CASRGGYEQYF. The CDR3 nucleotides are TGTGCCAGTCGGGGAGGTTACGAGCAGTACTTC.

To note about this clone: Different DNA sequences within this sample yield the same CDR3. This rearrangement joins TRBV12-3 or TRBV12-4 to TRBJ1-6; D is unclear. The CDR3 contains 13 residues. Trimming took 5 bases from V and 7 from J, leaving 9 bases between them. CDR3 loop: CASSTLQNSPLHF. CDR3 nucleotides: TGTGCCAGCAGTACCCTACAGAATTCACCCCTCCACTTT.

The chain uses TRBV19 and TRBJ2-2; 10 nucleotides agree with TRBD2. The CDR3 has 15 residues. J lost 7 bases, V lost 2 bases, and 4 bases had no gene match. In germline, CDR1 is LNHDA, CDR2 SQIVND (reference sequence). This CDR3 reads CASSISGGAGGELFF. CDR3 DNA: TGTGCCAGTAGTATAAGCGGGGGGGCCGGCGGGGAGCTGTTTTTT.

The rearrangement joins TRBV6-2 or TRBV6-3 to TRBJ2-1, with TRBD1 identical over 8 bases. Germline V CDR1 and CDR2: MNHEY, SVGEGT. J lost 4 bases, V lost 5 bases, and 7 bases had no gene match. CDR3 length equals 15 residues. Written as DNA, the CDR3 is TGTGCCAGCAGTAAAGGGACAGGTGAATACAATGAGCAGTTCTTC. This encodes CASSKGTGEYNEQFF.

This clone was seen a handful of times. The J gene is TRBJ2-7, the V gene TRBV13, with 8 bases aligning to TRBD2. CDR1 is PRHDT, CDR2 FYEKMQ, per germline (reference sequence). The CDR3 totals 15 residues. Trimming cost V 2 bases and J 3 bases; bases outside gene matches: 6. The CDR3 loop reads CASSLRRGAYYEQYF. Written as DNA, the CDR3 is TGTGCCAGCAGCTTACGGCGGGGGGCTTACTACGAGCAGTACTTC.

The CDR3 DNA sequence: TGTGCCAGTATGGGGACCGGGACAGGGAATAATGAGCAGTTCTTC. As protein: CASMGTGTGNNEQFF. This chain uses TRBV19 with TRBJ2-1; TRBD1 matches at 9 bases. Trimming removed 7 bases from V and 7 bases from J; junction bases left unmatched: 11. The CDR3 length is 15 residues. Germline V gives CDR1 LNHDA, CDR2 SQIVND (reference sequence).

This CDR3 reads CASSTLPRTRKGGYTF. The CDR3 DNA sequence: TGTGCCAGCAGTACCCTCCCCCGGACACGGAAGGGGGGCTACACCTTC. V is TRBV28 and J is TRBJ1-2, with a weak D call TRBD1 (5 bases). The CDR3 consists of 16 residues. Between the trimmed V and J ends, which lost 5 bases and 8 bases, there was a span of 24 bases. Per the germline V gene, CDR1 is MDHEN and CDR2 is SYDVKM.

The chain combines TRBV2 with TRBJ2-1; D gene unclear. V was cut by 6 bases and J by 7 bases, with 16 bases left in between. The CDR3 loop spans 14 amino acids. Germline CDR1 is SNHLY and CDR2 is FYNNEI. The CDR3 sequence is CASSVNLPRNEQFF. CDR3 nucleotide sequence: TGTGCCAGCAGCGTAAATCTCCCGAGAAATGAGCAGTTCTTC.

The V and J genes are TRBV9 and TRBJ2-1, with D possibly matching TRBD1 (5 bases). From germline, CDR1 is SGDLS and CDR2 YYNGEE. The V end was cut by 0 bases, the J end by 0 bases, with 7 bases between. CDR3 size: 15 residues. The CDR3 loop reads CASSVDGASYNEQFF. The CDR3 DNA is TGTGCCAGCAGCGTAGATGGGGCCTCCTACAATGAGCAGTTCTTC.

This clone was seen a single time. The chain employs TRBV10-3 and TRBJ2-2; maybe TRBD2 (5 bases). V lost 0 bases and J lost 8, with 16 bases in between. The CDR3 is 16 residues long. Germline V gene lookup returns CDR1 ENHRY and CDR2 SYGVKD. The CDR3 DNA reads as TGTGCCATCAGTGAGTCAACTACTAGAGCTAGGGGGGAGCTGTTTTTT. This sequence encodes CAISESTTRARGELFF.